The table lists the clone carrying this TCR beta chain with a few counts. Its antigen is undetermined. CDR3 length: 12 residues. Deletions cut 5 bases from V and 2 bases from J, with 8 bases between. CDR1 and CDR2 (germline): SGHDT, YYEEEE. In TCRdb, the 5' RACE reads were re-called with MiXCR into one record per CDR3 protein. The sample contains fewer than 130,000 distinct CDR3 sequences, around 24% of which appear only once. This record belongs to a study of CD8 T cells in ankylosing spondylitis. Study results and limitations: Earlier reports found some motif variants in synovial fluid and blood in reactive arthritis.

Sequenced material: synovial fluid, either unsorted or a sorted T cell fraction (not recorded which). This sequence joins TRBV5-6 and TRBJ2-7; no definite D call. The TCR sequence derives from a male donor with ankylosing spondylitis. CDR3: CASRSTTYEQYF. For the CDR3, the DNA is TGTGCCAGCAGGTCTACGACCTACGAGCAGTACTTC. Together with reference TRBV5-6 and TRBJ2-7, the CDR3 gives the full variable domain: DAGVTQSPTHLIKTRGQQVTLRCSPKSGHDTVSWYQQALGQGPQFIFQYYEEEERQRGNFPDRFSGHQFPNYSSELNVNALLLGDSALYLCASRSTTYEQYFGPGTRLTVT.